This section outlines one TCR beta chain sequence together with its context. Its target is not known. The sample is drawn from a study of CD8+ T cells in alopecia areata. Findings and caveats of the study: Higher clonality was seen in lesional scalp than in normal scalp, especially in alopecia totalis/universalis.

RNA was isolated and reverse transcribed to cDNA, the sequencing template. Repertoires were generated with immunoSEQ multiplex PCR, while TCRdb's copy carries only in-frame clones and drops some. The table lists about 200,000 clones, approximately 53% of them singletons. The sample taken for sequencing was CD8+ T cells sorted from blood. This receptor was taken from a human donor in good health.

The DNA of the CDR3 is TGTGCCAGCAGTCCAATCCAGAACACTGAAGCTTTCTTT. Amino acids: CASSPIQNTEAFF. This chain uses TRBV27 with TRBJ1-1; D not certain. The V gene lost 5 bases and the J gene lost 1 base, with 8 bases spanning the gap. Germline V gene lookup returns CDR1 MNHEY and CDR2 SMNVEV (reference sequence). The CDR3 loop spans 13 amino acids.